Listed below are T cell receptor beta chains from one sample, sequenced in a study of T cells after yellow fever vaccination. TCRdb reanalysed the 5' RACE reads using MiXCR and keeps one entry per CDR3 protein. In the table there are about 310,000 distinct CDR3 sequences, approximately 3.8% of which are singletons. The material was PBMCs, obtained on the day of the yellow fever booster vaccination. These receptors came from a young man who received the YFV17D yellow fever vaccine. CDR3s include the opening cysteine and the closing phenylalanine or tryptophan. The D gene is left open where the match is weak. Clone size is stated in some rows and not others, as once, few, many or a class when expanded.

j_call: TRBJ2-1
v_call: TRBV18
d_call: TRBD2
clone_size: many
cdr3_nt: TGTGCCAGCTCACCAGCGAGCGGGGGTGTCAATGAGCAGTTCTTC
cdr3_aa: CASSPASGGVNEQFF

j_call: TRBJ1-3
v_call: TRBV10-3
d_call: NA
clone_size: many
cdr3_nt: TGTGCCATCAGTGAGGGGGTATCCTCTGGAAACACCATATATTTT
cdr3_aa: CAISEGVSSGNTIYF

j_call: TRBJ2-1
v_call: TRBV7-9
d_call: NA
clone_size: NA
cdr3_nt: TGTGCCAGCAGCTCCGCCGTCCTAGGACAGAGCTACAATGAGCAGTTCTTC
cdr3_aa: CASSSAVLGQSYNEQFF

j_call: TRBJ2-5
v_call: TRBV7-2
d_call: TRBD2
clone_size: many
cdr3_nt: TGTGCCAGCAGCACAACTAGCGGGGGGGAAACCCAGTACTTC
cdr3_aa: CASSTTSGGETQYF

j_call: TRBJ1-1
v_call: TRBV11-2
d_call: TRBD1
clone_size: NA
cdr3_nt: TGTGCCAGCAGCCTAAGGACAGGGATAAGGACTGAAGCTTTCTTT
cdr3_aa: CASSLRTGIRTEAFF

j_call: TRBJ2-7
v_call: TRBV3-1
d_call: NA
clone_size: many
cdr3_nt: TGTGCCAGCAGCGGGCCGCCGCTCTACGAGCAGTACTTC
cdr3_aa: CASSGPPLYEQYF

j_call: TRBJ1-1
v_call: TRBV7-2
d_call: NA
clone_size: many
cdr3_nt: TGTGCCAGCAGCGCCCGTGGGGCGGTCAGGGGCCGGACTGAAGCTTTCTTT
cdr3_aa: CASSARGAVRGRTEAFF

j_call: TRBJ1-1
v_call: TRBV4-1
d_call: NA
clone_size: many
cdr3_nt: TGCGCCAGCAGCCAATGGCAGTCGAACACTGAAGCTTTCTTT
cdr3_aa: CASSQWQSNTEAFF

j_call: TRBJ1-2
v_call: TRBV15
d_call: NA
clone_size: NA
cdr3_nt: TGTGCCACCAGCAGAGATTTCAACAGCATCTATGGCTACACCTTC
cdr3_aa: CATSRDFNSIYGYTF

j_call: TRBJ2-7
v_call: TRBV3-1
d_call: NA
clone_size: NA
cdr3_nt: TGTGCCAGCAGCCAAGACAGGGGCCGCTCCTACGAGCAGTACTTC
cdr3_aa: CASSQDRGRSYEQYF

j_call: TRBJ1-2
v_call: TRBV28
d_call: NA
clone_size: many
cdr3_nt: TGTGCCAGCAGTTTCCCCTCGCAGTTTGGCTACACCTTC
cdr3_aa: CASSFPSQFGYTF

j_call: TRBJ1-2
v_call: TRBV6-5
d_call: NA
clone_size: NA
cdr3_nt: TGTGCCAGCAGGTTCTCGGGGGAGTACAGTGGCTACACCTTC
cdr3_aa: CASRFSGEYSGYTF

j_call: TRBJ1-2
v_call: TRBV7-2
d_call: NA
clone_size: NA
cdr3_nt: TGTGCCAGCAGGGGCAGGCCGAACTATGGCTACACCTTC
cdr3_aa: CASRGRPNYGYTF

j_call: TRBJ2-7
v_call: TRBV5-1
d_call: TRBD2
clone_size: many
cdr3_nt: TGCGCCAGCAGCTTGTCGGGGGGTACCTACGAGCAGTACTTC
cdr3_aa: CASSLSGGTYEQYF

j_call: TRBJ2-3
v_call: TRBV9
d_call: NA
clone_size: few
cdr3_nt: TGTGCCAGCAGCGTGAATCGGGATACGCAGTATTTT
cdr3_aa: CASSVNRDTQYF

j_call: TRBJ2-3
v_call: TRBV5-4
d_call: NA
clone_size: few
cdr3_nt: TGTGCCAGCAGCTTGGGGCGTGGGGGGAGCGCAGATACGCAGTATTTT
cdr3_aa: CASSLGRGGSADTQYF

j_call: TRBJ2-3
v_call: TRBV7-9
d_call: TRBD2
clone_size: many
cdr3_nt: TGTGCCAGCAGCTCCTCGCGGGCGGGGGGGCCCCCAGATACGCAGTATTTT
cdr3_aa: CASSSSRAGGPPDTQYF

j_call: TRBJ2-6
v_call: TRBV4-3
d_call: NA
clone_size: few
cdr3_nt: TGCGCCAGCAGCCAAGAGGTCGTGGGGAGGTCCGCTGGGGCCAACGTCCTGACTTTC
cdr3_aa: CASSQEVVGRSAGANVLTF

j_call: TRBJ1-1
v_call: TRBV12-3/TRBV12-4
d_call: NA
clone_size: few
cdr3_nt: TGTGCCAGCAGTTTAGCCCCCAGAGGGGGAAAAGCTTTCTTT
cdr3_aa: CASSLAPRGGKAFF

j_call: TRBJ2-5
v_call: TRBV7-6
d_call: NA
clone_size: many
cdr3_nt: TGTGCCAGCCGACCGGACTTTCAAGAGACCCAGTACTTC
cdr3_aa: CASRPDFQETQYF

j_call: TRBJ1-6
v_call: TRBV28
d_call: TRBD1
clone_size: many
cdr3_nt: TGTGCCAGCCGTACAGGGGGCGCGAAGAATTCACCCCTCCACTTT
cdr3_aa: CASRTGGAKNSPLHF

j_call: TRBJ1-5
v_call: TRBV12-3/TRBV12-4
d_call: NA
clone_size: few
cdr3_nt: TGTGCCAGCAGTTTGGTTCCCAGGGACGATCAGCCCCAGCATTTT
cdr3_aa: CASSLVPRDDQPQHF

j_call: TRBJ1-5
v_call: TRBV7-2
d_call: NA
clone_size: many
cdr3_nt: TGTGCCAGCAGTTTACGGAGGGGTCAGCCCCAGCATTTT
cdr3_aa: CASSLRRGQPQHF

j_call: TRBJ2-3
v_call: TRBV7-8
d_call: NA
clone_size: many
cdr3_nt: TGTGCCAGCAGTCGTAAACCAGGGCTTGAGACAGATACGCAGTATTTT
cdr3_aa: CASSRKPGLETDTQYF

j_call: TRBJ2-5
v_call: TRBV10-2
d_call: NA
clone_size: few
cdr3_nt: TGCGCCAGCAGTGAGGATGTGAGAGGGGAGACCCAGTACTTC
cdr3_aa: CASSEDVRGETQYF

j_call: TRBJ2-7
v_call: TRBV27
d_call: NA
clone_size: few
cdr3_nt: TGTGCCAGCAGTTTCGGGGGGCTTAGCTCCTACGAGCAGTACTTC
cdr3_aa: CASSFGGLSSYEQYF

j_call: TRBJ1-2
v_call: TRBV7-2
d_call: NA
clone_size: few
cdr3_nt: TGTGCCAGCAGCTTACGTATCCGACAGGCGACTAACTATGGCTACACCTTC
cdr3_aa: CASSLRIRQATNYGYTF

j_call: TRBJ1-4
v_call: TRBV4-3
d_call: NA
clone_size: NA
cdr3_nt: TGCGCCAGCAGCCAAGACGGGACGGGGAATGAAAAACTGTTTTTT
cdr3_aa: CASSQDGTGNEKLFF

j_call: TRBJ2-3
v_call: TRBV7-2
d_call: NA
clone_size: many
cdr3_nt: TGTGCCAGCAGCTTATATGGGTTCCTCACGGCGACGCAGTATTTT
cdr3_aa: CASSLYGFLTATQYF

j_call: TRBJ1-1
v_call: TRBV4-2
d_call: NA
clone_size: many
cdr3_nt: TGTGCCAGCAGCCAAGATGCCCTTACTGAAGCTTTCTTT
cdr3_aa: CASSQDALTEAFF

j_call: TRBJ1-3
v_call: TRBV27
d_call: NA
clone_size: many
cdr3_nt: TGTGCCAGCAGTTTGAGAGGATCAGGAAACACCATATATTTT
cdr3_aa: CASSLRGSGNTIYF

j_call: TRBJ2-5
v_call: TRBV9
d_call: TRBD2
clone_size: many
cdr3_nt: TGTGCCAGCAGCCCCTCGCCCGTGGGGGGGCAAGAGACCCAGTACTTC
cdr3_aa: CASSPSPVGGQETQYF

j_call: TRBJ1-6
v_call: TRBV7-2
d_call: NA
clone_size: many
cdr3_nt: TGTGCCAGCAGCTCCTTCGATTCACCCCTCCACTTT
cdr3_aa: CASSSFDSPLHF

j_call: TRBJ2-5
v_call: TRBV20-1
d_call: TRBD2
clone_size: few
cdr3_nt: TGCAGTGCTAGAGAGGCTAGCGGGGACCAAGAGACCCAGTACTTC
cdr3_aa: CSAREASGDQETQYF

j_call: TRBJ2-2
v_call: TRBV28
d_call: NA
clone_size: few
cdr3_nt: TGTGCCACCCGGAGAGGGGTCACCGGGGAGCTGTTTTTT
cdr3_aa: CATRRGVTGELFF

j_call: TRBJ2-5
v_call: TRBV6-2/TRBV6-3
d_call: NA
clone_size: NA
cdr3_nt: TGTGCCAGCAGTTACCCAAGGACATATGGACCGCAAGAGACCCAGTACTTC
cdr3_aa: CASSYPRTYGPQETQYF

j_call: TRBJ1-1
v_call: TRBV7-4
d_call: NA
clone_size: NA
cdr3_nt: TGTGCCAGCAGCTTATTAAGGCAGGGCGGTGAACAGGGGAACACTGAAGCTTTCTTT
cdr3_aa: CASSLLRQGGEQGNTEAFF

j_call: TRBJ2-3
v_call: TRBV10-3
d_call: NA
clone_size: many
cdr3_nt: TGTGCCATCAGTGAGGTTTCAGATACGCAGTATTTT
cdr3_aa: CAISEVSDTQYF

j_call: TRBJ2-7
v_call: TRBV3-1
d_call: TRBD2
clone_size: NA
cdr3_nt: TGTGCCAGCAGCCTCCGGACTAGCGGGGCCTACGAGCAGTACTTC
cdr3_aa: CASSLRTSGAYEQYF

j_call: TRBJ1-1
v_call: TRBV3-1
d_call: TRBD1
clone_size: few
cdr3_nt: TGTGCCAGCACCAGAACGGGGATGGGACAGATGAACACTGAAGCTTTCTTT
cdr3_aa: CASTRTGMGQMNTEAFF

j_call: TRBJ1-5
v_call: TRBV19
d_call: NA
clone_size: many
cdr3_nt: TGTGCCAGTAGTATAGATGGGGCAGGAGGCAATCAGCCCCAGCATTTT
cdr3_aa: CASSIDGAGGNQPQHF

j_call: TRBJ2-7
v_call: TRBV4-2
d_call: NA
clone_size: few
cdr3_nt: TGTGCCAGCAGCCAAGGTTCGGACAACGGCTTCTACGAGCAGTACTTC
cdr3_aa: CASSQGSDNGFYEQYF

j_call: TRBJ2-5
v_call: TRBV19
d_call: TRBD1
clone_size: few
cdr3_nt: TGTGCCAGTAGTCTTGGGACAGGTGACCAAGAGACCCAGTACTTC
cdr3_aa: CASSLGTGDQETQYF

j_call: TRBJ2-3
v_call: TRBV4-2
d_call: NA
clone_size: many
cdr3_nt: TGTGCCAGCAGCCCCACCCTTTCGGATACGCAGTATTTT
cdr3_aa: CASSPTLSDTQYF

j_call: TRBJ1-6
v_call: TRBV7-9
d_call: TRBD1
clone_size: few
cdr3_nt: TGTGCCAGCAGCGGGACGGGAGGACAGGGGTCAACCCTCTATAATTCACCCCTCCACTTT
cdr3_aa: CASSGTGGQGSTLYNSPLHF